The sequence of this T cell receptor beta chain was determined in a study of cytomegalovirus exposure and HLA in healthy donors. The study, taken as a whole, reports: A missense variant in DCLRE1C was later tied to TCR beta V- and J-gene trimming. Highest at DRB1 and lowest at HLA-C, TCR association rates differed among HLA loci in a later analysis.

There are 17 residues in the CDR3. Germline V gene lookup returns CDR1 SGHAT and CDR2 FQNNGV. The V gene end was trimmed by 5 bases and the J gene end by 0 bases; junction bases not matched to a gene: 10. Use of 60 Vbeta and 13 Jbeta primers characterized the PCR. Some clones are missing from TCRdb's copy, which holds only in-frame ones; the method was immunoSEQ multiplex PCR. The sample records about 130,000 clones, roughly 80% being singletons. As for this clone: The antigen is unknown.

The clonotype comes from a male donor in good health and CMV-seropositive. The V gene is TRBV11-2, the J gene TRBJ2-3, with 8 bases aligning to TRBD2. The sequencing sample was made of PBMCs. In DNA, the CDR3 is TGTGCCAGCAGCCCTCGGGTAGCGGGGTCTAGCACAGATACGCAGTATTTT. As protein: CASSPRVAGSSTDTQYF.